The 8 T cell receptor beta chains below come from one sample, sequenced in a study of blood T cells in healthy people across ages (dated by TCRdb to 2014 to 2015). Library creation used 5' RACE. Sequencing was performed on an Illumina HiSeq 2500. The second PCR ran for roughly 7 to 11 cycles and used a J-beta primer mix along with a sample-barcoded 5' primer. TCRdb reprocessing: public reads trimmed at Q25 with fastp, clones called with MiXCR, in-frame beta chains kept. Rows with a matching CDR3 protein are joined into one entry that keeps the most common DNA and genes. Recorded for this sample are 1.5 million to 2 million distinct CDR3 sequences; roughly 32% of them occurred a single time. Clones ranked in the top ten supply around 11% of the sample. What was sequenced was blood. All receptors derive from a woman younger than 45 in good health.

This clonotype was counted a few times. The chain's CDR3 is CASSRDQGLDEQYF. The CDR3 nucleotides are TGTGCCAGCAGCCGTGATCAGGGGTTAGACGAGCAGTACTTC. J is TRBJ2-7 and V is TRBV3-1; D possibly corresponds to TRBD1 (6 bases). The CDR3 loop spans 14 amino acids. Per the germline V gene, CDR1 is LGHDT and CDR2 is YNNKEL (reference sequence). Trimming pared 4 bases from V and 5 bases from J, leaving 15 bases between.

The chain links TRBV20-1 to TRBJ2-1; D ambiguous. Germline CDR1 and CDR2: DFQATT and SNEGSKA (reference sequence). The ends were cut back, 3 bases at V and 7 bases at J, with 16 bases in the middle. The CDR3 loop spans 14 amino acids. The CDR3 DNA reads TGCAGTGCTAGGATTTTTGGACGGACGAATGAGCAGTTCTTC. It specifies CSARIFGRTNEQFF.

A word on this clonotype: The CDR3 ends on some other residue instead of the conserved phenylalanine or tryptophan, so this is likely a read error. CDR3 sequence reads: CASRLGLPYNEQFY. The CDR3 DNA is TGTGCCAGCAGGTTAGGCCTACCCTACAATGAGCAGTTCTAC. The chain links TRBV27 to TRBJ2-1; D uncertain. The CDR3 covers 14 residues. Germline CDR1 reads MNHEY; CDR2 reads SMNVEV (reference sequence). The V end was cut by 6 bases, the J end by 2 bases, with 11 bases between.

On this clonotype: At one boundary the junction diverges from the germline segment, which might be a read error. Here the CDR3 reads CARHFGNWGACMNTGAFF. The CDR3 coding sequence is TGTGCCAGGCATTTTGGGAATTGGGGGGCATGCATGAACACTGGAGCTTTCTTT. The J gene is TRBJ1-1, the V gene TRBV9; tentatively, D is TRBD1 (6 bases). CDR3 length: 18 residues. Germline V gene data show CDR1 as SGDLS and CDR2 as YYNGEE.

V and J are TRBV3-1 and TRBJ1-4, with D tentatively TRBD1 (5 bases). V lost 5 bases and J 0 bases, leaving 13 bases between the germline ends. This CDR3 spans 16 amino acids. Germline lookup yields CDR1 LGHDT and CDR2 YNNKEL (reference sequence). The CDR3 region is CASSIRQTATNEKLFF. DNA for the CDR3: TGTGCCAGCAGCATCAGACAGACCGCAACTAATGAAAAACTGTTTTTT.

The V call is TRBV7-6, the J call TRBJ2-7, with D possibly being TRBD1 or TRBD2 (6 bases each). The CDR3 consists of 16 residues. Germline loops: CDR1 SGHVS, CDR2 FNYEAQ. The V gene lost 5 bases and the J gene lost 1 base, with 18 bases spanning the gap. Here the CDR3 DNA reads TGTGCCAGCAGCGAAGGGGGGCAGGGTTATTCCTACGAGCAGTACTTC. This gives the protein CASSEGGQGYSYEQYF.

This chain links TRBV12-3 or TRBV12-4 with TRBJ2-5; D assignment may be TRBD1 or TRBD2 (5 bases each). This CDR3 has 17 residues. Deletions cut 8 bases from V and 2 bases from J, with 24 bases between. CDR3 nucleotides: TGTGCCAGCGGCCAGCTACTCGGGGCAGAAGAACAAGAGACCCAGTACTTC. It yields the protein CASGQLLGAEEQETQYF.

This clonotype occurred a few times. This rearrangement joins TRBV9 to TRBJ2-5; D possibly corresponds to TRBD2 (5 bases). The CDR3 sequence is 13 residues long. V lost 1 base and J 5 bases, leaving 9 bases between the germline ends. Per the germline V gene, CDR1 is SGDLS and CDR2 is YYNGEE. In DNA form, the CDR3 reads TGTGCCAGCAGCGTATCCCGGGGTGAGACCCAGTACTTC. The encoded protein is CASSVSRGETQYF.